The next 14 T cell receptor beta chains were all read from a single sample in a study of response to subunit inactivated influenza vaccine. One entry per CDR3 protein results from TCRdb running MiXCR on the RT-PCR reads. Of around 850,000 distinct CDR3 sequences in the sample, approximately 17% are singletons; the top ten hold roughly 10%. This sample comprised PBMCs from blood, obtained about 5 days after vaccination. Receptors originate from a man aged 50 or older who received an inactivated influenza vaccine.

The V gene is TRBV9, the J gene TRBJ2-5; 8 bases line up with TRBD2. V trimming: 4 bases; J trimming: 5 bases; junction bases outside the gene matches: 7. The germline V gene has CDR1 SGDLS and CDR2 YYNGEE. The CDR3 covers 14 residues. Here the CDR3 DNA reads TGTGCCAGCAGCACCGGGAGGGCCGGGGAGACCCAGTACTTC. Translated, it gives CASSTGRAGETQYF. The variable domain in full, completed from reference TRBV9 and TRBJ2-5, reads DSGVTQTPKHLITATGQRVTLRCSPRSGDLSVYWYQQSLDQGLQFLIQYYNGEERAKGNILERFSAQQFPDLHSELNLSSLELGDSALYFCASSTGRAGETQYFGPGTRLLVL.

The table lists this clonotype with many counts. The rearrangement uses TRBV5-1 and TRBJ2-2; D is undetermined. Germline lookup yields CDR1 SGHRS and CDR2 YFSETQ. Trimming removed 7 bases at V and 5 bases at J, with 15 bases between. This CDR3 region has 14 residues. The CDR3 nucleotides are TGCGCCAGCCTGGATACCTCCACGACCGGGGAGCTGTTTTTT. This translates into CASLDTSTTGELFF.

This clonotype was detected a few times. The chain joins TRBV6-1 to TRBJ1-2; possibly TRBD1 for D (5 bases). Germline V gene lookup returns CDR1 MNHNS and CDR2 SASEGT. The CDR3 has 14 amino acids. V lost 1 base to trimming and J lost 4 bases, with 10 bases between them. The CDR3 spells CASSEDHRTYGYTF. CDR3 DNA sequence: TGTGCCAGCAGTGAAGATCACAGGACCTATGGCTACACCTTC.

This clonotype turned up a few times. CDR3 nucleotide sequence: TGTGCCAGCAGCCAAGATGAAGCCTCCTACGAGCAGTACTTC. Its translation is CASSQDEASYEQYF. The chain is built from TRBV4-2 and TRBJ2-7; D remains unclear. V was trimmed by 0 bases and J by 0 bases, leaving 6 bases between them. The length of the CDR3 is 14 residues. CDR1 is LGHNA, CDR2 YNFKEQ, per germline.

This clonotype was seen a few times. With a much larger clone just one base away, this may be a read error. The chain employs TRBV6-2 or TRBV6-3 and TRBJ2-2; unclear D gene. Germline CDR1 is MNHEY and CDR2 is SVGEGT. The CDR3 length is 12 residues. Deletions cut 2 bases from V and 4 bases from J, with 2 bases between. CDR3 protein: CASSYPTGELFF. In DNA form, the CDR3 reads TGTGCCAGCAGTTACCCCACCGGGGAGCTGTTTTTT.

This clonotype was picked up a small number of times. The chain recombines TRBV6-5 with TRBJ2-1; D might be TRBD2 (7 bases). Germline CDR1 and CDR2: MNHEY and SVGAGI. The CDR3 has 15 amino acids. V shed 2 bases and J shed 4 bases, with 12 bases lying between them. The CDR3 nucleotides are TGTGCCAGCAGTTACCGGCGGGGGCCATACAATGAGCAGTTCTTC. Its protein product is CASSYRRGPYNEQFF.

The chain is built from TRBV20-1 and TRBJ1-3, with D possibly being TRBD1 (6 bases). Germline-derived CDR1 and CDR2 are DFQATT and SNEGSKA (reference sequence). V dropped 5 bases and J dropped 0 bases, with 17 bases sitting between them. This CDR3 has 16 residues. CDR3 sequence reads: CSASETGPISGNTIYF. CDR3 nucleotide sequence: TGCAGTGCTTCGGAGACAGGCCCTATCTCTGGAAACACCATATATTTT.

This clonotype has just a few counts. At one boundary the junction diverges from the germline segment, which might be a read error. This chain joins TRBV7-8 and TRBJ2-7; D is perhaps TRBD1 (6 bases). Looked up from germline, CDR1 is SGHVS and CDR2 is FQNEAQ. This CDR3 spans 16 amino acids. CDR3 sequence: CASSLVLGQGSYEQYF. The CDR3 DNA reads TGTGCCAGCAGTTTAGTGTTGGGCCAGGGGTCCTACGAGCAGTACTTC.

This clonotype was detected a few times. The V gene is TRBV7-2, the J gene TRBJ2-5, with D tentatively TRBD2 (6 bases). Per the germline V gene, CDR1 is SGHTA and CDR2 is FQGNSA. V was pared by 6 bases and J by 4 bases, with 21 bases between. The CDR3 length is 16 residues. CDR3 sequence (DNA): TGTGCCAGCAGTTACACCCGGTCGGGGGTTGGAGAGACCCAGTACTTC. Protein: CASSYTRSGVGETQYF.

The V call is TRBV7-8, the J call TRBJ2-4, with D perhaps TRBD1 (5 bases). The CDR3 has 15 residues. V shed 3 bases and J shed 7 bases, with 16 bases lying between them. Germline lookup yields CDR1 SGHVS and CDR2 FQNEAQ. DNA for the CDR3: TGTGCCAGCAGCTTTTCGGCGACGCAGGGCAACATTCAGTACTTC. Translated: CASSFSATQGNIQYF.

This chain uses TRBV5-1 with TRBJ1-2, with 9 positions matching TRBD1. The CDR3 is 15 residues long. Germline V CDR1 and CDR2: SGHRS, YFSETQ. J lost 4 bases, V lost 0 bases, and 4 bases had no gene match. CDR3 nucleotides: TGCGCCAGCAGCTTGGGGGACAGGGTATCCTATGGCTACACCTTC. It specifies CASSLGDRVSYGYTF.

This clonotype has a handful of counts. The chain is built from TRBV7-9 and TRBJ2-1; TRBD2 aligns across 13 bases. This CDR3 comprises 16 residues. Germline V gene sequence: CDR1 SEHNR, CDR2 FQNEAQ (reference sequence). Trimming cost V 8 bases and J 10 bases; bases outside gene matches: 14. The CDR3 DNA sequence: TGTGCCAGCGCCGCCGAAGGACTAGCGGGAGTAGGCGAGCAGTTCTTC. Translated, it gives CASAAEGLAGVGEQFF.

The chain has TRBV9 and TRBJ1-2; D is unresolved. The V gene lost 3 bases and the J gene lost 0 bases, with 12 bases spanning the gap. Germline V gives CDR1 SGDLS, CDR2 YYNGEE. This CDR3 has 15 amino acids. This CDR3 reads CASSARAETNYGYTF. The CDR3 nucleotides read TGTGCCAGCAGCGCCCGAGCAGAAACTAACTATGGCTACACCTTC.

The gene calls are TRBV27 and TRBJ2-7; D ambiguous. Trimming removed 3 bases at V and 1 base at J, with 7 bases between. CDR1 MNHEY and CDR2 SMNVEV come from the germline V gene (reference sequence). The CDR3 covers 13 residues. The CDR3 DNA is TGTGCCAGCAGTTTCGGCCAATCCTACGAGCAGTACTTC. Encoded protein: CASSFGQSYEQYF.